These T cell receptor beta chains were read from a single sample in a study of T cells in Graves' hyperthyroidism and ophthalmopathy. TCRdb used MiXCR to reprocess the multiplex PCR reads, holding one entry per CDR3 protein. This table holds roughly 500,000 distinct CDR3 sequences, just over 45% found once. The sequenced material came from peripheral blood or thyroid tissue (not recorded which). These receptor sequences come from an adult woman with Graves' disease, either hyperthyroidism or ophthalmopathy (not recorded which). Each CDR3 is given with its conserved first and last residue. The D gene is left open where the match is weak. Clone size is given for some rows only: seen once, a few or many times, or a class if the clone is expanded.

v_call: TRBV29-1; clone_size: NA; j_call: TRBJ2-5; d_call: NA; cdr3_aa: CSVEGDMLETQYF; cdr3_nt: TGCAGCGTTGAAGGGGACATGTTGGAGACCCAGTACTTC
v_call: TRBV7-2; clone_size: few; j_call: TRBJ1-2; d_call: TRBD1; cdr3_aa: CASSLRTGALGINYGYTF; cdr3_nt: TGTGCCAGCAGCCTTAGGACAGGGGCTTTGGGGATTAACTATGGCTACACCTTC
v_call: TRBV13; clone_size: many; j_call: TRBJ1-6; d_call: NA; cdr3_aa: CASSPPVPGNSPLHF; cdr3_nt: TGTGCCAGCAGCCCTCCCGTACCGGGGAATTCACCCCTCCACTTT
v_call: TRBV5-1; clone_size: many; j_call: TRBJ1-1; d_call: TRBD1; cdr3_aa: CASSSTGLNTEAFF; cdr3_nt: TGCGCCAGCAGCTCGACAGGGTTGAACACTGAAGCTTTCTTT
v_call: TRBV28; clone_size: NA; j_call: TRBJ2-6; d_call: NA; cdr3_aa: CASTRRVAFSGANVLTF; cdr3_nt: TGTGCCAGCACGAGAAGGGTGGCATTCTCTGGGGCCAACGTCCTGACTTTC
v_call: TRBV7-8; clone_size: NA; j_call: TRBJ1-2; d_call: NA; cdr3_aa: CASSQGTTYGYTF; cdr3_nt: TGTGCCAGCAGCCAGGGGACTACCTATGGCTACACCTTC
v_call: TRBV20-1; clone_size: NA; j_call: TRBJ1-2; d_call: NA; cdr3_aa: CSASEVYGYTF; cdr3_nt: TGCAGTGCTAGTGAGGTTTATGGCTACACCTTC
v_call: TRBV25-1; clone_size: NA; j_call: TRBJ2-7; d_call: NA; cdr3_aa: CASSGSGRSGYEQYF; cdr3_nt: TGTGCCAGCAGTGGGTCAGGGAGGTCGGGCTACGAGCAGTACTTC
v_call: TRBV28; clone_size: NA; j_call: TRBJ2-5; d_call: TRBD2; cdr3_aa: CASTLVASGRETQYF; cdr3_nt: TGTGCCAGCACGCTGGTGGCTAGCGGTAGGGAGACCCAGTACTTC
v_call: TRBV10-3; clone_size: NA; j_call: TRBJ1-2; d_call: NA; cdr3_aa: CAISELQGKNYGYTF; cdr3_nt: TGTGCCATCAGTGAGTTGCAGGGAAAGAACTATGGCTACACCTTC
v_call: TRBV15; clone_size: many; j_call: TRBJ1-2; d_call: NA; cdr3_aa: CATSRPGGLYGYTF; cdr3_nt: TGTGCCACCAGCAGACCCGGGGGGCTCTATGGCTACACCTTC
v_call: TRBV7-3; clone_size: NA; j_call: TRBJ2-7; d_call: TRBD1; cdr3_aa: CASSVSGTGDYEQYF; cdr3_nt: TGTGCCAGCAGCGTTTCCGGGACAGGGGACTACGAGCAGTACTTC
v_call: TRBV27; clone_size: NA; j_call: TRBJ2-5; d_call: NA; cdr3_aa: CASSRSTRLQETQYF; cdr3_nt: TGTGCCAGCAGTCGGTCGACAAGGTTGCAAGAGACCCAGTACTTC
v_call: TRBV9; clone_size: NA; j_call: TRBJ1-3; d_call: TRBD1; cdr3_aa: CASSTTGDRSSGNTIYF; cdr3_nt: TGTGCCAGCAGCACAACAGGGGACAGATCCTCTGGAAACACCATATATTTT
v_call: TRBV5-1; clone_size: many; j_call: TRBJ2-5; d_call: NA; cdr3_aa: CASSPSRTASQETQYF; cdr3_nt: TGCGCCAGCAGCCCCTCCCGAACAGCCTCCCAAGAGACCCAGTACTTC
v_call: TRBV5-1; clone_size: many; j_call: TRBJ2-7; d_call: TRBD1; cdr3_aa: CASSFTGGNGYEQYF; cdr3_nt: TGCGCCAGCAGCTTCACAGGGGGCAACGGCTACGAGCAGTACTTC
v_call: TRBV24-1; clone_size: NA; j_call: TRBJ1-2; d_call: NA; cdr3_aa: CATSEAGGYTF; cdr3_nt: TGTGCCACCAGTGAGGCAGGGGGCTACACCTTC
v_call: TRBV10-3; clone_size: NA; j_call: TRBJ2-5; d_call: TRBD1; cdr3_aa: CAIGRQGETQYF; cdr3_nt: TGTGCCATCGGACGACAGGGGGAGACCCAGTACTTC
v_call: TRBV7-2; clone_size: many; j_call: TRBJ1-2; d_call: TRBD1; cdr3_aa: CASSRTRDRNYGYTF; cdr3_nt: TGTGCCAGCAGCCGGACCCGGGACAGGAACTATGGCTACACCTTC
v_call: TRBV7-2; clone_size: few; j_call: TRBJ2-5; d_call: TRBD2; cdr3_aa: CASSPGDYGTQYF; cdr3_nt: TGTGCCAGCAGCCCCGGGGACTACGGGACCCAGTACTTC
v_call: TRBV9; clone_size: NA; j_call: TRBJ2-5; d_call: TRBD2; cdr3_aa: CASSVGLAGGPGRETQYF; cdr3_nt: TGTGCCAGCAGCGTAGGACTAGCGGGAGGGCCTGGGCGAGAGACCCAGTACTTC
v_call: TRBV9; clone_size: NA; j_call: TRBJ2-3; d_call: TRBD1; cdr3_aa: CASSVPRGTGTDTQYF; cdr3_nt: TGTGCCAGCAGCGTCCCTAGGGGGACAGGAACAGATACGCAGTATTTT
v_call: TRBV10-3; clone_size: once; j_call: TRBJ2-7; d_call: NA; cdr3_aa: CAISEIGVYEQYF; cdr3_nt: TGTGCCATCAGTGAGATTGGGGTCTACGAGCAGTACTTC
v_call: TRBV24-1; clone_size: NA; j_call: TRBJ2-6; d_call: TRBD1; cdr3_aa: CATSEAGTANTEAF; cdr3_nt: TGTGCCACCAGTGAGGCCGGGACAGCGAACACTGAAGCTTTC
v_call: TRBV7-9; clone_size: many; j_call: TRBJ2-7; d_call: NA; cdr3_aa: CASSLPGTEQYF; cdr3_nt: TGTGCCAGCAGCTTACCAGGGACAGAGCAGTACTTC
v_call: TRBV6-1; clone_size: NA; j_call: TRBJ1-2; d_call: NA; cdr3_aa: CASSEAYLTDGYTF; cdr3_nt: TGTGCCAGCAGTGAAGCCTACCTCACTGATGGCTACACCTTC
v_call: TRBV20-1; clone_size: NA; j_call: TRBJ1-2; d_call: NA; cdr3_aa: CSASPGGSFYGYTF; cdr3_nt: TGCAGTGCTAGTCCCGGAGGGTCCTTTTATGGCTACACCTTC
v_call: TRBV7-9; clone_size: NA; j_call: TRBJ2-7; d_call: TRBD2; cdr3_aa: CASRLAGAEGYEQYF; cdr3_nt: TGTGCCAGCAGATTAGCGGGAGCGGAAGGATACGAGCAGTACTTC
v_call: TRBV3-1; clone_size: NA; j_call: TRBJ1-1; d_call: NA; cdr3_aa: CASTNRGAYTEAFF; cdr3_nt: TGTGCCAGCACCAACAGAGGGGCATACACTGAAGCTTTCTTT
v_call: TRBV7-2; clone_size: few; j_call: TRBJ1-3; d_call: NA; cdr3_aa: CASSLVATIYF; cdr3_nt: TGTGCCAGCAGCTTAGTCGCCACCATATATTTT
v_call: TRBV7-8; clone_size: many; j_call: TRBJ1-5; d_call: NA; cdr3_aa: CASSPHLGTGNQPQHF; cdr3_nt: TGTGCCAGCAGCCCTCATCTCGGGACGGGCAATCAGCCCCAGCATTTT
v_call: TRBV29-1; clone_size: NA; j_call: TRBJ2-2; d_call: NA; cdr3_aa: CSVARDTLAGELFF; cdr3_nt: TGCAGCGTTGCTCGGGACACCCTCGCCGGGGAGCTGTTTTTT
v_call: TRBV5-1; clone_size: many; j_call: TRBJ2-7; d_call: NA; cdr3_aa: CASSLAQGGERGQYF; cdr3_nt: TGCGCCAGCAGCTTGGCCCAGGGGGGCGAACGAGGGCAGTACTTC
v_call: TRBV2; clone_size: NA; j_call: TRBJ2-2; d_call: TRBD2; cdr3_aa: CASRSSGRARTGELFF; cdr3_nt: TGTGCCAGCAGATCTAGCGGGAGGGCCCGCACCGGGGAGCTGTTTTTT
v_call: TRBV4-1; clone_size: many; j_call: TRBJ2-5; d_call: NA; cdr3_aa: CASSQDRRGRPGETQYF; cdr3_nt: TGCGCCAGCAGCCAAGATCGGAGGGGACGCCCCGGAGAGACCCAGTACTTC
v_call: TRBV11-2; clone_size: NA; j_call: TRBJ2-1; d_call: NA; cdr3_aa: CASSLQGKAYNEQFF; cdr3_nt: TGTGCCAGCAGCTTACAGGGGAAGGCCTACAATGAGCAGTTCTTC
v_call: TRBV2; clone_size: NA; j_call: TRBJ1-4; d_call: TRBD1; cdr3_aa: CASRRAGGNEKLFF; cdr3_nt: TGTGCCAGCAGGAGGGCAGGGGGTAATGAAAAACTGTTTTTT
v_call: TRBV7-9; clone_size: NA; j_call: TRBJ1-6; d_call: NA; cdr3_aa: CASSSQATNSPLHF; cdr3_nt: TGTGCCAGCAGCTCGCAGGCAACCAATTCACCCCTCCACTTT
v_call: TRBV20-1; clone_size: NA; j_call: TRBJ2-2; d_call: TRBD1; cdr3_aa: CSASFWGGTGTNTGELFF; cdr3_nt: TGCAGTGCTAGTTTCTGGGGGGGGACAGGGACGAACACCGGGGAGCTGTTTTTT
v_call: TRBV7-3; clone_size: once; j_call: TRBJ1-5; d_call: NA; cdr3_aa: CASSSRQGGVSSQPQHF; cdr3_nt: TGTGCCAGCAGCTCCCGGCAGGGTGGGGTTAGCAGTCAGCCCCAGCATTTT
v_call: TRBV7-9; clone_size: many; j_call: TRBJ2-5; d_call: NA; cdr3_aa: CASSFTSGRGGLETQYF; cdr3_nt: TGTGCCAGCAGTTTCACTTCTGGCAGGGGAGGTTTGGAGACCCAGTACTTC
v_call: TRBV5-4; clone_size: NA; j_call: TRBJ2-2; d_call: NA; cdr3_aa: CASSFRPGKNTGELFF; cdr3_nt: TGTGCCAGCAGCTTTCGCCCCGGGAAGAACACCGGGGAGCTGTTTTTT
v_call: TRBV7-9; clone_size: many; j_call: TRBJ2-2; d_call: TRBD2; cdr3_aa: CASSILAGGTGELFF; cdr3_nt: TGTGCCAGCAGCATATTAGCGGGAGGTACCGGGGAGCTGTTTTTT
v_call: TRBV7-2; clone_size: NA; j_call: TRBJ1-1; d_call: NA; cdr3_aa: CASSLMEGSVVF; cdr3_nt: TGTGCCAGCAGCTTAATGGAGGGGAGCGTGGTCTTT
v_call: TRBV19; clone_size: many; j_call: TRBJ1-5; d_call: NA; cdr3_aa: CASSIPGFRQPQHF; cdr3_nt: TGTGCCAGTAGTATTCCGGGGTTTCGTCAGCCCCAGCATTTT
v_call: TRBV20-1; clone_size: NA; j_call: TRBJ1-2; d_call: NA; cdr3_aa: CSARDITVGASYTF; cdr3_nt: TGCAGTGCTAGAGATATCACGGTGGGGGCTTCCTACACCTTC
v_call: TRBV5-1; clone_size: once; j_call: TRBJ2-1; d_call: TRBD2; cdr3_aa: CASANSGTAGNEQFF; cdr3_nt: TGCGCCAGCGCCAATAGCGGGACGGCGGGCAATGAGCAGTTCTTC